This TCR beta chain was observed in a study of blood T cell repertoires in COVID-19. Study overall: Acute-phase and convalescent COVID-19 samples originated in the United States, Italy and Spain. From T cells, B-cell-depleted T cells, or PBMCs came the material, which was cDNA or gDNA.

The CDR3 is 19 residues long. Trimming took 1 base from V and 4 from J; bases not matched to a gene: 11. Germline loops: CDR1 SEHNR, CDR2 FQNEAQ (reference sequence). In the study's own analysis: Reference gene primer amplification in the assay estimated nucleated cell counts. Data came from immunoSEQ multiplex PCR; TCRdb stores just in-frame clones and leaves some out. V, J and clone size are those of that table, while D and trimming were read from the DNA. The sample has about 71,000 clones, roughly 82% seen once; the top ten hold about 13%. The TCR sequence derives from a woman older than 75 with acute or convalescent COVID-19. The J gene is TRBJ2-1, the V gene TRBV7-9; the match to TRBD2 covers 12 bases. The sample comprised peripheral blood. The CDR3 loop reads CASSLEASGRARLYNEQFF. Here the CDR3 DNA reads TGTGCCAGCAGCTTAGAGGCTAGCGGGAGGGCCCGCTTATACAATGAGCAGTTCTTC.